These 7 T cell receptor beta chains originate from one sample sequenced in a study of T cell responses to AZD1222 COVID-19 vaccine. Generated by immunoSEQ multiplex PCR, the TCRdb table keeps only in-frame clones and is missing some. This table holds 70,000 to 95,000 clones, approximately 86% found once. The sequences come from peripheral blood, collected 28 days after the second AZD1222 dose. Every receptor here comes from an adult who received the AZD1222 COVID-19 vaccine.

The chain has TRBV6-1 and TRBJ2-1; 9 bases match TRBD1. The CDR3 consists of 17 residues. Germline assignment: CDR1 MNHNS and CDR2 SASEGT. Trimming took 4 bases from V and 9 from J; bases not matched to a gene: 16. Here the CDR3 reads CASSGPSGTGQIREQFF. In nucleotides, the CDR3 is TGTGCCAGCAGTGGACCCTCTGGGACAGGGCAAATACGTGAGCAGTTCTTC.

The CDR3 DNA follows: TGTGCCAGCGCCCAGGGGAATTTTGGAAACACCATATATTTT. It is translated as CASAQGNFGNTIYF. J is TRBJ1-3 and V is TRBV13; TRBD1 might be the D (6 bases). V lost 8 bases to trimming and J lost 3 bases, with 14 bases between them. CDR1 and CDR2 (germline): PRHDT, FYEKMQ (reference sequence). The CDR3 loop spans 14 amino acids.

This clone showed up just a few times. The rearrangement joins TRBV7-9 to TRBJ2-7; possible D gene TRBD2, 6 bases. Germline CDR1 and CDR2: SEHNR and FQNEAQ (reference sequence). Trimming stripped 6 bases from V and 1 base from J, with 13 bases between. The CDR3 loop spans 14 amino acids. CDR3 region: CASSPGGGSYEQYF. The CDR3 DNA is TGTGCCAGCAGTCCCGGGGGTGGATCCTACGAGCAGTACTTC. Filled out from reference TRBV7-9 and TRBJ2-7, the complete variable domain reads DTGVSQNPRHKITKRGQNVTFRCDPISEHNRLYWYRQTLGQGPEFLTYFQNEAQLEKSRLLSDRFSAERPKGSFSTLEIQRTEQGDSAMYLCASSPGGGSYEQYFGPGTRLTVT.

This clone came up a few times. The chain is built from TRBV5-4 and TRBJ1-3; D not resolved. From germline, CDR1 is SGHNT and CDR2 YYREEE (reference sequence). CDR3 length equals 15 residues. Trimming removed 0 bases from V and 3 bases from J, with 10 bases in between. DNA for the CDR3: TGTGCCAGCAGCTTGGATAGCCGAGGTGGAAACACCATATATTTT. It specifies CASSLDSRGGNTIYF.

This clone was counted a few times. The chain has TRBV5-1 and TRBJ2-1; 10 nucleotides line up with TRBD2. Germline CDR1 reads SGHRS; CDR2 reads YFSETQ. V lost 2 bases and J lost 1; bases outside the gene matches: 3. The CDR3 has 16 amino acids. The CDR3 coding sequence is TGCGCCAGCAGCTTCTCTAGCGGGAGTTCCTACAATGAGCAGTTCTTC. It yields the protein CASSFSSGSSYNEQFF.

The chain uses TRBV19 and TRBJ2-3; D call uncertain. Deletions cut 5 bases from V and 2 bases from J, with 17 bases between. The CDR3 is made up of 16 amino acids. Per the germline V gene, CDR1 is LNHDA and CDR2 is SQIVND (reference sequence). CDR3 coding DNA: TGTGCCAGTAGTCTATACTCGGGCGGCGTCACAGATACGCAGTATTTT. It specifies CASSLYSGGVTDTQYF.

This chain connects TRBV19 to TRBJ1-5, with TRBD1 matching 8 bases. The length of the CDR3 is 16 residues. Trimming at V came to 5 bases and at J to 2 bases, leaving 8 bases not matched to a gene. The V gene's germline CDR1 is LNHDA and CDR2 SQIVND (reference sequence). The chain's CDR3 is CASSPAGQGGNQPQHF. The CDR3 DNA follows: TGTGCCAGTAGTCCCGCCGGACAGGGCGGCAATCAGCCCCAGCATTTT.